Each of the 32 T cell receptor beta chains below was sequenced from the same sample in a study of metastatic and nonmetastatic thyroid tumors. No treatment had been given to any patient before thyroid surgery. TCRdb recomputed clones from the PCR reads via MiXCR. This table holds 15,000 to 20,000 clones, approximately 37% found once. The material sequenced was tumor tissue. These receptors were taken from a female donor with papillary thyroid cancer or a benign thyroid nodule (not recorded which). Some clones in this sample may be carry-over from other donors' samples.

The chain recombines TRBV20-1 with TRBJ2-7; TRBD1 aligns across 8 bases. V lost 2 bases and J lost 5; bases outside the gene matches: 8. CDR1 is DFQATT, CDR2 SNEGSKA, per germline (reference sequence). The CDR3 runs to 14 residues. CDR3 bases: TGCAGTGCTAGACATCGACAGGGGCGGGACGAGCAGTACTTC. The encoded protein is CSARHRQGRDEQYF.

This chain joins TRBV28 and TRBJ1-2, with a possible D match to TRBD1 (6 bases). The ends were cut back, 7 bases at V and 4 bases at J, with 19 bases in the middle. The CDR3 is made up of 15 amino acids. Germline lookup yields CDR1 MDHEN and CDR2 SYDVKM. CDR3 residues: CASTNYQGRAYGYTF. The CDR3 bases are TGTGCCAGCACCAATTACCAGGGGCGGGCCTATGGCTACACCTTC.

V gene TRBV30 combines with J gene TRBJ2-1, with TRBD1 identical over 7 bases. V shed 5 bases and J 0 bases; nucleotides not matched to a gene: 1. The CDR3 sequence is 13 residues long. Germline V gene data show CDR1 as GTSNPN and CDR2 as SVGIG (reference sequence). DNA of the CDR3: TGTGCCTGGGGGACAGTCTCCTACAATGAGCAGTTCTTC. It codes for CAWGTVSYNEQFF.

This rearrangement joins TRBV19 to TRBJ2-5; no reliable D call. V shed 6 bases and J shed 2 bases, with 10 bases lying between them. This CDR3 spans 13 amino acids. The germline V gene encodes CDR1 LNHDA and CDR2 SQIVND (reference sequence). The CDR3 loop is CASSPSLQETQYF. In DNA form, the CDR3 reads TGTGCCAGTAGCCCCTCCCTGCAAGAGACCCAGTACTTC. The full variable domain, with the rest looked up from reference TRBV19 and TRBJ2-5, is DGGITQSPKYLFRKEGQNVTLSCEQNLNHDAMYWYRQDPGQGLRLIYYSQIVNDFQKGDIAEGYSVSREKKESFPLTVTSAQKNPTAFYLCASSPSLQETQYFGPGTRLLVL.

This rearrangement joins TRBV5-1 to TRBJ2-7; TRBD1 agrees at 12 bases. The CDR3 totals 13 residues. Per the germline V gene, CDR1 is SGHRS and CDR2 is YFSETQ. Trimming cost V 6 bases and J 5 bases; bases outside gene matches: 3. CDR3 in DNA: TGCGCCAGCAAGGGACAGGGGGCGGACGAGCAGTACTTC. Translation: CASKGQGADEQYF.

This chain connects TRBV28 to TRBJ2-1, with D uncertain. Germline V gives CDR1 MDHEN, CDR2 SYDVKM. This CDR3 region has 12 residues. The germline V and J ends were trimmed by 3 bases and 5 bases, with 5 bases remaining between them. The CDR3 bases are TGTGCCAGCAGTTTCCCCAACAATGAGCAGTTCTTC. As protein: CASSFPNNEQFF.

This clone was detected a few times. The chain is built from TRBV10-1 and TRBJ2-7; D unresolved. Deletions cut 4 bases from V and 2 bases from J, with 12 bases between. Germline V gene sequence: CDR1 WNHNN, CDR2 SYGVQD (reference sequence). The CDR3 is 14 amino acids. Here the CDR3 reads CASSAGVPPYEQYF. CDR3 nucleotide sequence: TGCGCCAGCAGTGCGGGCGTCCCCCCCTACGAGCAGTACTTC.

The chain joins TRBV6-2 or TRBV6-3 to TRBJ1-5; possible D gene TRBD1, 5 bases. The V and J ends lost 7 bases and 5 bases respectively, with 15 bases between them. The CDR3 has 14 residues. Germline V lookup: CDR1 MNHEY, CDR2 SVGEGT. The DNA for the CDR3 is TGTGCCAGCATGGATTCAGGGAGCCATCAGCCCCAGCATTTT. Its protein product is CASMDSGSHQPQHF.

This clone was recorded once. The CDR3 here is CASSQAVVHGYTF. As DNA, the CDR3 is TGTGCCAGCAGCCAAGCGGTTGTCCATGGCTACACCTTC. The chain has TRBV3-1 and TRBJ1-2; no reliable D call. The CDR3 spans 13 residues. V gave up 1 base and J gave up 6 bases, with 9 bases separating them. Per germline, CDR1 LGHDT and CDR2 YNNKEL (reference sequence).

This chain links TRBV19 with TRBJ1-6; maybe TRBD1 (5 bases). The closer fit of TRBJ1-1 to the DNA end suggests the J call may be wrong. CDR1 is LNHDA, CDR2 SQIVND, per germline (reference sequence). The CDR3 is 15 amino acids. The CDR3 loop reads CASKGAVGVSTEAFF. The CDR3 DNA sequence: TGTGCCAGTAAAGGGGCAGTGGGAGTGAGCACTGAAGCTTTCTTT.

For the CDR3, the DNA is TGCGCCAGCAGCTCGGGGATGTACACTGAAGCTTTCTTT. Translating it yields CASSSGMYTEAFF. The gene calls are TRBV5-1 and TRBJ1-1; no reliable D call. Germline V gives CDR1 SGHRS, CDR2 YFSETQ. This CDR3 is built from 13 residues. V was clipped by 3 bases and J by 3 bases, with 9 bases between them.

DNA for the CDR3: TGTGCCAGCAGTTTATCTCAGGGGGCGGCCTATGGCTACACCTTC. Translation: CASSLSQGAAYGYTF. The chain employs TRBV28 and TRBJ1-2; TRBD1 matches at 8 bases. This CDR3 contains 15 residues. J lost 4 bases, V lost 1 base, and 5 bases had no gene match. Germline V gene lookup returns CDR1 MDHEN and CDR2 SYDVKM.

V usage is TRBV12-3 or TRBV12-4 and J usage is TRBJ2-7, with D hard to call. The CDR3 is made up of 13 amino acids. V shed 1 base and J shed 2 bases, with 6 bases lying between them. This CDR3 reads CASSLGQPYEQYF. The CDR3 nucleotides are TGTGCCAGCAGTTTAGGGCAGCCCTACGAGCAGTACTTC.

CDR3 amino acids: CASSLNSPDTQYF. The CDR3 DNA follows: TGTGCCAGCAGCTTAAACTCCCCAGATACGCAGTATTTT. The J gene is TRBJ2-3, the V gene TRBV11-3, with unresolved D. This CDR3 is built from 13 residues. V lost 2 bases and J lost 4, with 7 bases in between. Germline CDR1 is SGHNT and CDR2 is YENEEA.

The rearrangement uses TRBV24-1 and TRBJ2-1; 8 bases are shared with TRBD1. CDR3 length: 16 amino acids. Germline CDR1 is KGHDR and CDR2 is SFDVKD. With V trimmed by 1 base and J by 5 bases, 6 bases remained unmatched. CDR3 sequence: CATSDFDRTGNNEQFF. CDR3 sequence (DNA): TGTGCCACCAGTGATTTCGACCGGACAGGGAACAATGAGCAGTTCTTC.

This clone was seen more than once but under ten times. The V call is TRBV6-1, the J call TRBJ1-6; maybe TRBD1 (6 bases). Looked up from germline, CDR1 is MNHNS and CDR2 is SASEGT. The CDR3 runs to 13 residues. V lost 8 bases to trimming and J lost 7 bases, with 12 bases between them. CDR3 protein: CASGGQPNSPLHF. Written as DNA, the CDR3 is TGTGCCAGCGGAGGACAGCCAAATTCACCCCTCCACTTT.

The chain recombines TRBV15 with TRBJ2-7; 7 bases align to TRBD1. The germline V gene encodes CDR1 LNHNV and CDR2 YYDKDF (reference sequence). Trimming took 0 bases from V and 5 from J; bases not matched to a gene: 10. CDR3 length equals 16 residues. DNA of the CDR3: TGTGCCACCAGCAGAGATCCTAACAGGGGAAGTAACGAGCAGTACTTC. Its translation is CATSRDPNRGSNEQYF.

The rearrangement uses TRBV10-1 and TRBJ2-7; 8 nucleotides align to TRBD1. The germline V gene encodes CDR1 WNHNN and CDR2 SYGVQD (reference sequence). CDR3 length: 15 amino acids. J was trimmed by 3 bases and V by 0 bases; bases with no gene match: 4. CDR3 in amino acids: CASSESRDRHYEQYF. As DNA, the CDR3 is TGCGCCAGCAGTGAGTCACGGGACAGGCACTACGAGCAGTACTTC.

This clone was found once. J is TRBJ1-2 and V is TRBV5-1; no clear D. Trimming shortened V by 0 bases and J by 8 bases, and 5 bases separated the two germline ends. Germline CDR1 and CDR2: SGHRS and YFSETQ. The CDR3 length is 11 residues. DNA for the CDR3: TGCGCCAGCAGCTTGGCTGGAGGCTACACCTTC. Translation: CASSLAGGYTF.

The chain recombines TRBV27 with TRBJ1-2, with D maybe TRBD1 (5 bases). The V gene's germline CDR1 is MNHEY and CDR2 SMNVEV (reference sequence). Trimming cost V 5 bases and J 6 bases, with 13 bases left between them. This CDR3 is 13 amino acids long. The CDR3 reads CASSPRGADGYTF. Here the CDR3 DNA reads TGTGCCAGCAGTCCCCGAGGGGCCGATGGCTACACCTTC.

V gene TRBV30 combines with J gene TRBJ2-1, with D hard to call. Looked up from germline, CDR1 is GTSNPN and CDR2 is SVGIG (reference sequence). V was trimmed by 2 bases and J by 13 bases, leaving 12 bases between them. This CDR3 has 11 residues. The CDR3 here is CAWSFGSNQFF. DNA for the CDR3: TGTGCCTGGAGTTTTGGTAGCAATCAGTTCTTC.

This clone turned up a few times. V is TRBV6-1 and J is TRBJ2-7, with D perhaps matching TRBD2 (5 bases). Trimming removed 11 bases from V and 2 bases from J, with 16 bases in between. The CDR3 is 13 residues long. The germline V gene encodes CDR1 MNHNS and CDR2 SASEGT. CDR3 DNA sequence: TGTGCCTTACTAGTGGGCCCTACCTACGAGCAGTACTTC. This gives the protein CALLVGPTYEQYF.

The table lists this clone with a few counts. This chain uses TRBV6-6 with TRBJ2-2, with 7 bases lining up with TRBD1. The V segment lost 4 bases and the J segment 6 bases; nucleotides outside the gene matches: 8. The CDR3 is 15 residues long. Looked up from germline, CDR1 is MNHNY and CDR2 is SVGAGI (reference sequence). The CDR3 DNA sequence: TGTGCCAGCAGTTCCAGCGGCCAGGGGGCCGGGGAGCTGTTTTTT. Encoded protein: CASSSSGQGAGELFF.

V and J are TRBV6-1 and TRBJ1-1, with D perhaps TRBD1 (5 bases). The V end was cut by 11 bases, the J end by 1 base, with 14 bases between. The CDR3 has 13 amino acids. Germline CDR1 reads MNHNS; CDR2 reads SASEGT. CDR3 protein: CALRAGSNTEAFF. CDR3 in DNA: TGTGCCTTAAGGGCAGGGTCGAACACTGAAGCTTTCTTT.

In regard to this clone: One end of the junction varies from germline; a read error may be responsible. The J gene is TRBJ2-3, the V gene TRBV5-1; 8 bases line up with TRBD1. Germline CDR1 SGHRS, CDR2 YFSETQ. This CDR3 comprises 16 residues. The CDR3 here is CASRLIGQGNTDTQYF. CDR3 in DNA: TGCGCCAGCCGCTTGATCGGACAGGGAAACACAGATACGCAGTATTTT. The complete variable domain, with remaining parts taken from reference TRBV5-1 and TRBJ2-3, reads KAGVTQTPRYLIKTRGQQVTLSCSPISGHRSVSWYQQTPGQGLQFLFEYFSETQRNKGNFPGRFSGRQFSNSRSEMNVSTLELGDSALYLCASRLIGQGNTDTQYFGPGTRLTVL.

The J gene is TRBJ1-2, the V gene TRBV19; TRBD1 is a possible D gene (5 bases). This CDR3 has 15 amino acids. Per the germline V gene, CDR1 is LNHDA and CDR2 is SQIVND (reference sequence). Trimming removed 5 bases at V and 2 bases at J, with 15 bases between. The CDR3 sequence: CASSEAQGRNYGYTF. DNA for the CDR3: TGTGCCAGTAGTGAGGCTCAGGGCCGAAACTATGGCTACACCTTC.

The gene calls are TRBV7-6 and TRBJ2-2, with D possibly TRBD1 on 6 matching bases. V lost 4 bases, J lost 3 bases, and 15 bases lay in between. CDR1 SGHVS and CDR2 FNYEAQ come from the germline V gene. The CDR3 covers 16 residues. The DNA of the CDR3 is TGTGCCAGCAGCTCCCAAGGGACACTCTACACCGGGGAGCTGTTTTTT. It specifies CASSSQGTLYTGELFF.

The chain employs TRBV24-1 and TRBJ2-1; D might be TRBD1 (5 bases). The V end was cut by 9 bases, the J end by 5 bases, with 13 bases between. Germline CDR1 and CDR2: KGHDR and SFDVKD. The CDR3 length is 13 residues. CDR3 DNA: TGTGCCACCGGTGGGCAGGGAAACAATGAGCAGTTCTTC. This encodes CATGGQGNNEQFF.

The J gene is TRBJ1-5, the V gene TRBV4-1; D is unclear. Trimming shortened V by 0 bases and J by 3 bases, and 9 bases separated the two germline ends. The CDR3 contains 15 residues. CDR1 and CDR2 (germline): MGHRA, YSYEKL. CDR3 in amino acids: CASSQEARYNQPQHF. CDR3 DNA: TGCGCCAGCAGCCAAGAAGCAAGGTACAATCAGCCCCAGCATTTT.

This clone occurred a few times. J is TRBJ1-1 and V is TRBV19; D gene ambiguous. Looked up from germline, CDR1 is LNHDA and CDR2 is SQIVND (reference sequence). V was pared by 6 bases and J by 3 bases, with 11 bases between. The CDR3 contains 13 residues. Here the CDR3 reads CASSRNWDTEAFF. In DNA, the CDR3 is TGTGCCAGTAGCCGTAATTGGGACACTGAAGCTTTCTTT.

This clone was seen more than once but under ten times. The CDR3 DNA reads as TGTGCCAGCTCTGTCTGGGGGGGAAGGCAGTTCTTC. Its translation: CASSVWGGRQFF. The chain carries TRBV27 and TRBJ2-1; 7 bases fit TRBD2. The junction had 10 bases not matched to a gene; V was cut back by 8 bases and J by 12 bases. The CDR3 is 12 residues long. The V gene's germline CDR1 is MNHEY and CDR2 SMNVEV (reference sequence).

This rearrangement joins TRBV7-3 to TRBJ2-1; 10 positions agree with TRBD2. The trim removed 4 bases at V and 7 bases at J, leaving 7 bases unmatched. This CDR3 is built from 15 residues. The germline V gene encodes CDR1 SGHTA and CDR2 FQGTGA. The DNA of the CDR3 is TGTGCCAGCAGCTCCGGGACTAGCGATTTAAATGAGCAGTTCTTC. The encoded protein is CASSSGTSDLNEQFF.